These 29 T cell receptor beta chains share one sample of origin, sequenced in a study of human T cells and chemical hapten exposure (dated by TCRdb to the early 2020s). According to the study, the label for this sample's time point signals: patch test 2, 6 weeks after DPC sensitization. Sample treatment or condition, as interpreted from the label and publication: therapeutic diphenylcyclopropenone sensitization with weekly scalp DPC. Library preparation employed RACE. TCRdb records NextSeq 500 as the sequencer. Using fastp trimming at Q25 and MiXCR clonotype assembly, TCRdb reanalyzed the public sequencing data and kept in-frame beta chains. Every CDR3 protein is listed once, alongside the most common genes and DNA of its rows. Within this sample are about 69,000 distinct CDR3 sequences, with under 13% of them counted one time only. The ten largest account for around 7% of the sample. The sequencing here drew on whole blood, taken in connection with sensitization to the hapten diphenylcyclopropenone (DPC). The receptors were gathered from a woman aged 50 to 65 with alopecia areata. Some clones in this sample may be carry-over from other donors' samples.

In this sample, this clonotype turned up many times. The chain is built from TRBV29-1 and TRBJ2-5; D is perhaps TRBD1 or TRBD2 (5 bases each). Germline V gene lookup returns CDR1 SQVTM and CDR2 ANQGSEA. This CDR3 spans 11 amino acids. V lost 4 bases to trimming and J lost 5 bases, with 8 bases between them. The chain's CDR3 is CSVVRGETQYF. In nucleotides, the CDR3 is TGCAGCGTTGTACGGGGCGAGACCCAGTACTTC.

This clonotype was recorded many times. This chain joins TRBV9 and TRBJ2-1; 10 bases are a match to TRBD2. Germline values: CDR1 SGDLS, CDR2 YYNGEE. Losses at the gene ends were 6 bases for V and 5 bases for J; bases not matched to a gene: 5. CDR3 length: 14 residues. The CDR3 here is CASNRGLAHNEQFF. CDR3 DNA: TGTGCCAGCAACCGGGGACTAGCGCACAATGAGCAGTTCTTC.

This clonotype has only a few counts. The genes are TRBV7-8 and TRBJ1-5; D is unclear. Looked up from germline, CDR1 is SGHVS and CDR2 is FQNEAQ. The V end lost 5 bases, the J end lost 2 bases, and 13 bases lay between the germline ends. The CDR3 has 15 residues. This CDR3 reads CASSPDTGGNQPQHF. DNA for the CDR3: TGTGCCAGCAGCCCGGATACCGGGGGCAATCAGCCCCAGCATTTT.

The chain carries TRBV2 and TRBJ1-2; 10 nucleotides match TRBD1. V shed 5 bases and J 3 bases; nucleotides not matched to a gene: 3. The germline CDR1 and CDR2 sequences are SNHLY and FYNNEI. This CDR3 is built from 14 residues. CDR3 nucleotide sequence: TGTGCCAGCAGTTTCGGGACAGGGGACTATGGCTACACCTTC. It translates to CASSFGTGDYGYTF. The full variable domain, with the rest looked up from reference TRBV2 and TRBJ1-2, is EPEVTQTPSHQVTQMGQEVILRCVPISNHLYFYWYRQILGQKVEFLVSFYNNEISEKSEIFDDQFSVERPDGSNFTLKIRSTKLEDSAMYFCASSFGTGDYGYTFGSGTRLTVV.

This clonotype has ten or more counts. The chain employs TRBV5-5 and TRBJ2-3, with 11 bases identical to TRBD2. The junction had 3 bases not matched to a gene; V was cut back by 4 bases and J by 2 bases. The CDR3 is made up of 15 amino acids. Germline CDR1 is SGHKS and CDR2 is YYEKEE (reference sequence). The CDR3 sequence: CASSRLAGNTDTQYF. In DNA form, the CDR3 reads TGTGCCAGCAGCCGACTAGCGGGGAACACAGATACGCAGTATTTT.

This clonotype was observed a handful of times. The rearrangement links TRBV18 to TRBJ1-3, with D perhaps TRBD1 (5 bases). This CDR3 spans 16 amino acids. The V gene lost 0 bases and the J gene lost 6 bases, with 15 bases spanning the gap. Germline V CDR1 and CDR2: KGHSH, LQKENI. DNA for the CDR3: TGTGCCAGCTCACCACCAGGGACTGCGTTGGAAAACACCATATATTTT. It encodes CASSPPGTALENTIYF.

This clonotype was counted at least ten times. V and J are TRBV12-3 or TRBV12-4 and TRBJ2-3; 10 bases are a match to TRBD2. The CDR3 is made up of 14 amino acids. The DNA of the CDR3 is TGTACTTCCTGCCTAGCGGGAGTAGAGGATACGCAGTATTTT. It is translated as CTSCLAGVEDTQYF.

The table lists this clonotype with many counts. The DNA for the CDR3 is TGCAGTGCTACGTGGAGCGGACCTTCGGATACGCAGTATTTT. This sequence encodes CSATWSGPSDTQYF. The chain carries TRBV20-1 and TRBJ2-3; possible D gene TRBD2, 5 bases. CDR1 and CDR2 from the germline V gene are DFQATT and SNEGSKA (reference sequence). This CDR3 is built from 14 residues. Trimming removed 4 bases from V and 6 bases from J, with 17 bases in between.

V usage is TRBV10-3 and J usage is TRBJ2-4; 9 bases agree with TRBD1. The V gene's germline CDR1 is ENHRY and CDR2 SYGVKD. The CDR3 is 15 amino acids. V was pared by 6 bases and J by 0 bases, with 3 bases of the junction left unmatched. This CDR3 is CAISPGQGAKNIQYF. The DNA of the CDR3 is TGTGCCATCAGCCCGGGACAGGGAGCCAAAAACATTCAGTACTTC.

This clonotype was recorded at least ten times. The chain uses TRBV6-1 and TRBJ1-5; unclear D gene. This CDR3 has 14 residues. Per the germline V gene, CDR1 is MNHNS and CDR2 is SASEGT. The ends were cut back, 10 bases at V and 3 bases at J, with 16 bases in the middle. CDR3 residues: CATVEPFTNQPQHF. The CDR3 coding sequence is TGTGCCACCGTAGAGCCTTTCACCAATCAGCCCCAGCATTTT.

The table lists this clonotype with many counts. V and J are TRBV20-1 and TRBJ2-7; no clear D. Germline V gene lookup returns CDR1 DFQATT and CDR2 SNEGSKA (reference sequence). The V and J ends lost 6 bases and 3 bases respectively, with 15 bases between them. This CDR3 contains 13 residues. CDR3 nucleotide sequence: TGCAGTGCGGGGAAGGGATACTACTACGAGCAGTACTTC. As protein: CSAGKGYYYEQYF.

This clonotype was seen repeatedly, ten times or more. V is TRBV10-2 and J is TRBJ2-7, with TRBD2 as a possible D gene (6 bases). CDR1 is WSHSY, CDR2 SAAADI, per germline. The CDR3 is 11 residues long. Deletions cut 6 bases from V and 4 bases from J, with 7 bases between. The CDR3 region is CASSREYEQYF. In nucleotides, the CDR3 is TGCGCCAGCAGCCGGGAGTACGAGCAGTACTTC.

There are many counts of this clonotype. The rearrangement joins TRBV11-2 to TRBJ2-2; D is undetermined. Trimming cost V 0 bases and J 6 bases, with 14 bases left between them. This CDR3 is built from 16 residues. In germline, CDR1 is SGHAT, CDR2 FQNNGV. The CDR3: CASSLELRRSSGELFF. In nucleotides, the CDR3 is TGTGCCAGCAGCTTAGAGCTCAGGAGATCATCCGGGGAGCTGTTTTTT.

This sequence joins TRBV20-1 and TRBJ2-7, with D perhaps TRBD1 (7 bases). The CDR3 runs 13 residues. V lost 6 bases and J 3 bases, leaving 15 bases between the germline ends. Germline V gene data show CDR1 as DFQATT and CDR2 as SNEGSKA (reference sequence). This CDR3 is CSAARQGGYEQYF. CDR3 DNA: TGCAGTGCCGCCCGACAGGGAGGCTACGAGCAGTACTTC.

The rearrangement uses TRBV3-1 and TRBJ1-3; the D is unclear. V shed 5 bases and J shed 0 bases, with 11 bases lying between them. From germline, CDR1 is LGHDT and CDR2 YNNKEL (reference sequence). This CDR3 has 15 amino acids. CDR3 region: CASSARHFSGNTIYF. The CDR3 DNA reads TGTGCCAGCAGCGCGAGGCACTTCTCTGGAAACACCATATATTTT. Drawing the rest from reference TRBV3-1 and TRBJ1-3, the complete variable domain is DTAVSQTPKYLVTQMGNDKSIKCEQNLGHDTMYWYKQDSKKFLKIMFSYNNKELIINETVPNRFSPKSPDKAHLNLHINSLELGDSAVYFCASSARHFSGNTIYFGEGSWLTVV.

This clonotype occurred many times. The rearrangement joins TRBV27 to TRBJ1-5, with D possibly TRBD1 on 6 matching bases. V gave up 7 bases and J gave up 5 bases, with 21 bases separating them. Looked up from germline, CDR1 is MNHEY and CDR2 is SMNVEV (reference sequence). The CDR3 sequence is 16 residues long. As DNA, the CDR3 is TGTGCCAGCAATCCTTTGGGTTCAGGGGTGGATCAGCCCCAGCATTTT. It translates to CASNPLGSGVDQPQHF.

The J gene is TRBJ2-3, the V gene TRBV20-1; a weak D match, TRBD2 (5 bases). This CDR3 has 14 residues. V lost 6 bases and J 5 bases, leaving 18 bases between the germline ends. The germline CDR1 and CDR2 sequences are DFQATT and SNEGSKA (reference sequence). Here the CDR3 DNA reads TGCAGTGCGGAGGACTCGCGGGTCAGAGATACGCAGTATTTT. This sequence encodes CSAEDSRVRDTQYF.

This clonotype showed up many times. V gene TRBV20-1 combines with J gene TRBJ1-5; D gene unclear. The CDR3 has 15 amino acids. Germline-derived CDR1 and CDR2 are DFQATT and SNEGSKA (reference sequence). Trimming cost V 3 bases and J 4 bases, with 16 bases left between them. The CDR3 DNA follows: TGCAGTGCTAGGGTCGGTTTGGGAGAAAATCAGCCCCAGCATTTT. Translating it yields CSARVGLGENQPQHF.

This clonotype was seen a few times. The chain has TRBV20-1 and TRBJ2-5; D call uncertain. CDR3 length: 10 residues. Germline V gene data show CDR1 as DFQATT and CDR2 as SNEGSKA (reference sequence). V dropped 6 bases and J dropped 2 bases, with 4 bases sitting between them. The CDR3 protein is CSAVQETQYF. The CDR3 region has the DNA TGCAGTGCAGTTCAAGAGACCCAGTACTTC.

This clonotype was recorded at least ten times. This rearrangement joins TRBV20-1 to TRBJ2-3; D uncertain. CDR1 and CDR2 (germline): DFQATT, SNEGSKA (reference sequence). The germline V and J ends were trimmed by 2 bases and 2 bases, with 11 bases remaining between them. The CDR3 contains 14 residues. Here the CDR3 reads CSARSRRLTDTQYF. CDR3 nucleotides: TGCAGTGCTAGATCCAGACGCCTCACAGATACGCAGTATTTT.

This clonotype has only a few counts. This sequence joins TRBV20-1 and TRBJ2-5; D call uncertain. Deletions cut 1 base from V and 0 bases from J, with 12 bases between. The CDR3 is made up of 15 amino acids. CDR1 is DFQATT, CDR2 SNEGSKA, per germline (reference sequence). CDR3 nucleotide sequence: TGCAGTGCTAGAGGACGGGCGGCCTACCAAGAGACCCAGTACTTC. Its translation is CSARGRAAYQETQYF.

The table lists this clonotype with many counts. The rearrangement links TRBV29-1 to TRBJ2-5, with D possibly being TRBD1 or TRBD2 (5 bases each). CDR1 SQVTM and CDR2 ANQGSEA come from the germline V gene. The CDR3 is made up of 14 amino acids. Trimming cost V 4 bases and J 1 base, with 13 bases left between them. CDR3 sequence: CSVGFGGPQETQYF. In DNA, the CDR3 is TGCAGCGTTGGCTTTGGGGGACCCCAAGAGACCCAGTACTTC.

The chain is built from TRBV29-1 and TRBJ1-3, with D possibly being TRBD1 (5 bases). The CDR3 has 11 residues. Germline V CDR1 and CDR2: SQVTM, ANQGSEA. V lost 5 bases and J 8 bases, leaving 10 bases between the germline ends. In DNA, the CDR3 is TGCAGCGTTTTAAGGGGATACACCATATATTTT. This translates into CSVLRGYTIYF. Full variable domain (outside the CDR3, taken from reference TRBV29-1 and TRBJ1-3): SAVISQKPSRDICQRGTSLTIQCQVDSQVTMMFWYRQQPGQSLTLIATANQGSEATYESGFVIDKFPISRPNLTFSTLTVSNMSPEDSSIYLCSVLRGYTIYFGEGSWLTVV.

This clonotype was counted many times. This chain links TRBV29-1 with TRBJ1-3; D is uncertain. V was cut by 7 bases and J by 0 bases, with 10 bases left in between. The CDR3 sequence is 13 residues long. Germline CDR1 is SQVTM and CDR2 is ANQGSEA. CDR3 protein: CSGRPSSGNTIYF. CDR3 sequence (DNA): TGCAGCGGCCGCCCCAGCTCTGGAAACACCATATATTTT.

This clonotype was recorded a few times. This rearrangement joins TRBV2 to TRBJ2-5; 15 bases map to TRBD2. Unmatched junction bases numbered 4, after V lost 5 bases and J lost 3 bases. This CDR3 is 16 amino acids long. Per germline, CDR1 SNHLY and CDR2 FYNNEI. The CDR3: CASSKGLAGGEETQYF. CDR3 nucleotide sequence: TGTGCCAGCAGTAAGGGACTAGCGGGAGGTGAAGAGACCCAGTACTTC.

This clonotype was counted at least ten times. The CDR3 DNA sequence: TGTGCCAGCGTATTTTTAAAGACCCAGTACTTC. Its protein product is CASVFLKTQYF. The chain links TRBV28 to TRBJ2-5; no definite D call. The CDR3 length is 11 residues. Between the trimmed V and J ends, which lost 8 bases and 6 bases, there was a span of 10 bases. The germline CDR1 and CDR2 sequences are MDHEN and SYDVKM.

At least ten counts were recorded for this clonotype. V gene TRBV12-3 or TRBV12-4 combines with J gene TRBJ2-5, with D perhaps assigned TRBD1 or TRBD2 (6 bases each). V was clipped by 5 bases and J by 7 bases, with 17 bases between them. This CDR3 is 14 amino acids long. CDR3 protein: CASSLGGLGGTQYF. CDR3 bases: TGTGCCAGCAGTCTTGGGGGGCTCGGGGGGACCCAGTACTTC.

Ten or more counts support this clonotype. This chain uses TRBV5-4 with TRBJ2-1, with 7 bases matching TRBD2. This CDR3 has 15 residues. Per the germline V gene, CDR1 is SGHNT and CDR2 is YYREEE (reference sequence). After removal of 3 bases from V and 4 bases from J, the junction contained 7 bases not matched to a gene. CDR3 sequence reads: CASSSAGVKYNEQFF. The CDR3 region has the DNA TGTGCCAGCAGCTCCGCGGGAGTAAAATACAATGAGCAGTTCTTC.

This clonotype has a count of ten or more. The chain joins TRBV10-1 to TRBJ2-2; 12 positions match TRBD1. Trimming took 6 bases from V and 7 from J; bases not matched to a gene: 3. Germline V gene sequence: CDR1 WNHNN, CDR2 SYGVQD (reference sequence). The CDR3 loop spans 14 amino acids. CDR3 loop: CASRGQGAGGELFF. DNA of the CDR3: TGCGCCAGCAGGGGACAGGGGGCCGGCGGGGAGCTGTTTTTT.